This T cell receptor beta chain was obtained from a study of cytomegalovirus exposure and HLA in healthy donors. General study points: Cytomegalovirus association was assigned to over 150 TCR beta chains.

Germline V gene sequence: CDR1 SGHTA, CDR2 FQGNSA. CDR3 length: 14 residues. On this clone: As yet, its antigen is unknown. A read error may account for a junction end that differs from germline.

The PCR made use of 60 Vbeta and 13 Jbeta primers. Profiled with immunoSEQ multiplex PCR; TCRdb holds only in-frame clones, not every one. The repertoire holds more than 85,000 clones, with under 80% as singletons. Source material: PBMCs. The chain joins TRBV7-2 to TRBJ2-4, with 8 bases identical to TRBD2. This clonotype was obtained from a woman in her fifties or sixties in good health and CMV-seropositive. CDR3 residues: CASSEGLAQNIQYF. CDR3 nucleotide sequence: TGTGCCAGCAGCGAAGGACTAGCCCAAAACATTCAGTACTTC.